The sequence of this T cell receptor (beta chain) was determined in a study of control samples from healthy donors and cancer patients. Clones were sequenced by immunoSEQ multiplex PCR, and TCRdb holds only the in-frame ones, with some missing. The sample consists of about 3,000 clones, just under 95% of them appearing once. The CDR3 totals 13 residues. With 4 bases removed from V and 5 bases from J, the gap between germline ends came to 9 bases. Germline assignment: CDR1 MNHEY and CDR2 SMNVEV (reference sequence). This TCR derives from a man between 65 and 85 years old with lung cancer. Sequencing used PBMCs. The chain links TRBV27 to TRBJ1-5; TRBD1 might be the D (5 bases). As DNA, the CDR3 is TGTGCCAGCAGTTCGGGGCCCTATCAGCCCCAGCATTTT. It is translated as CASSSGPYQPQHF.